This is a list of T cell receptor beta chains from one sample in a study of T-cell reconstitution after alpha-beta-depleted transplantation in children. MiXCR was run by TCRdb on the PCR reads, yielding one entry per CDR3 protein. The table includes some 150,000 distinct CDR3 sequences, about 8.8% detected once. The source was PBMCs, mostly from graft donor cells, collected 180 days after TCRalphabeta/CD19-depleted stem cell transplant. Receptor source: a female patient aged 2 to 10 who had a stem cell transplant for congenital amegakaryocytic thrombocytopenia, so the T cells may come from the graft donor. Both conserved end residues are part of each CDR3. D genes are given only for firm matches. Size values are once, few and many counts, or a class for expanded clones, and some rows have none.

CDR3 protein,CDR3 DNA,clone size,D gene,V gene,J gene
CASSYRTSGTDTQYF,TGTGCCAGCAGTTACAGGACTAGCGGGACAGATACGCAGTATTTT,-,TRBD2,TRBV6-2/TRBV6-3,TRBJ2-3
CASSDFDQSSYNEQFF,TGTGCCAGCAGTGACTTCGACCAGAGCTCCTACAATGAGCAGTTCTTC,many,-,TRBV2,TRBJ2-1
CASSSRTSGGANEQYF,TGTGCCAGCAGTTCCCGGACTAGCGGGGGGGCCAACGAGCAGTACTTC,many,TRBD2,TRBV12-3/TRBV12-4,TRBJ2-7
CASSLRLAGGVWQETQYF,TGTGCCAGCAGCTTACGACTAGCGGGAGGGGTTTGGCAAGAGACCCAGTACTTC,-,TRBD2,TRBV11-1,TRBJ2-5
CASSPPSRTSGSLDEQFF,TGTGCCAGCTCACCACCGAGTAGAACTAGCGGGAGTCTAGATGAGCAGTTCTTC,many,TRBD2,TRBV18,TRBJ2-1
CASSYSRTLADTQYF,TGTGCCAGCAGTTACTCCCGGACTCTGGCAGATACGCAGTATTTT,-,-,TRBV6-5,TRBJ2-3
CASSQVGQGVGQPQHF,TGCGCCAGCAGCCAAGTAGGCCAGGGAGTCGGTCAGCCCCAGCATTTT,many,-,TRBV4-1,TRBJ1-5
CASSQGEGLVPYEQYF,TGTGCCAGCAGCCAAGGGGAAGGACTAGTTCCCTACGAGCAGTACTTC,many,TRBD2,TRBV3-1,TRBJ2-7
CASSFDRVLADTQYF,TGTGCCAGCAGTTTCGACAGGGTGTTGGCAGATACGCAGTATTTT,few,TRBD1,TRBV12-3/TRBV12-4,TRBJ2-3
CASSPRDTQYF,TGTGCCAGCAGTCCCCGGGATACGCAGTATTTT,many,-,TRBV28,TRBJ2-3
CASSQVAWTDSDTQYF,TGTGCCAGCAGCCAGGTCGCTTGGACAGATTCAGATACGCAGTATTTT,few,-,TRBV3-1,TRBJ2-3
CASSQVVEKLNYGYTF,TGCGCCAGCAGCCAAGTGGTGGAGAAGTTGAACTATGGCTACACCTTC,-,-,TRBV4-1,TRBJ1-2
CSAHSGRGDNEQFF,TGCAGTGCTCATAGCGGGAGGGGGGACAATGAGCAGTTCTTC,many,TRBD2,TRBV20-1,TRBJ2-1
CSASLNGQETQYF,TGCAGTGCTAGTTTAAACGGGCAAGAGACCCAGTACTTC,few,-,TRBV20-1,TRBJ2-5
CASSQGGGVLDRRTGELFF,TGTGCCAGCAGCCAAGGGGGGGGTGTTTTAGACAGAAGAACCGGGGAGCTGTTTTTT,few,TRBD2,TRBV4-2,TRBJ2-2
CASSRTGPDTQYF,TGTGCCAGTAGCCGGACAGGGCCAGATACGCAGTATTTT,many,TRBD1,TRBV19,TRBJ2-3
CASSFYGSLTYNEQFF,TGTGCCAGCAGCTTCTACGGGAGCCTAACCTACAATGAGCAGTTCTTC,many,-,TRBV5-6,TRBJ2-1
CASFIHENYEQYF,TGTGCCAGCTTCATCCACGAAAACTACGAGCAGTACTTC,-,-,TRBV7-3,TRBJ2-7
CSATLVCYRGESAGYTF,TGCAGTGCTACCCTAGTTTGCTACAGGGGAGAGTCAGCTGGCTACACCTTC,-,TRBD1,TRBV20-1,TRBJ1-2
CASSQDLVVQFF,TGTGCCAGCAGCCAAGATCTTGTTGTGCAGTTCTTC,many,-,TRBV3-1,TRBJ2-1
CASSFFRTSSSYNEQFF,TGCGCCAGCAGCTTCTTTCGGACTTCTAGCTCCTACAATGAGCAGTTCTTC,many,-,TRBV5-1,TRBJ2-1
CASSPTGGNQPQHF,TGTGCCAGCTCACCCACGGGGGGCAATCAGCCCCAGCATTTT,many,-,TRBV18,TRBJ1-5
CASSPTYPGYNEQFF,TGTGCCAGCAGCCCCACCTATCCAGGGTACAATGAGCAGTTCTTC,many,-,TRBV6-1,TRBJ2-1
CSVQTGVRQPQHF,TGCAGCGTCCAAACAGGGGTTCGTCAGCCCCAGCATTTT,many,TRBD1,TRBV29-1,TRBJ1-5
CASSQGLGWVDVNEQFF,TGTGCCAGCAGCCAAGGACTCGGGTGGGTCGATGTTAATGAGCAGTTCTTC,many,-,TRBV3-1,TRBJ2-1
CASSYSLVGTANEKLFF,TGTGCCAGCAGTTACTCCCTCGTCGGGACAGCTAATGAAAAACTGTTTTTT,many,TRBD1,TRBV6-2/TRBV6-3,TRBJ1-4
CASSGTRLEETQYF,TGTGCCAGCAGTGGTACTAGATTAGAAGAGACCCAGTACTTC,-,-,TRBV12-3/TRBV12-4,TRBJ2-5
CSARENPGQETQYF,TGCAGTGCTAGAGAAAACCCGGGGCAAGAGACCCAGTACTTC,many,-,TRBV20-1,TRBJ2-5
CSASIYAAGYEQYF,TGCAGTGCTAGCATTTATGCAGCCGGCTACGAGCAGTACTTC,many,-,TRBV20-1,TRBJ2-7
CASSLGAANTEAFF,TGTGCCAGCAGTTTAGGGGCGGCGAACACTGAAGCTTTCTTT,many,-,TRBV12-3/TRBV12-4,TRBJ1-1
CATSDVPGLAGGPSRETQYF,TGTGCCACCAGTGACGTCCCGGGACTAGCGGGAGGGCCGTCGAGAGAGACCCAGTACTTC,-,TRBD2,TRBV24-1,TRBJ2-5
CASRGGPYEQYF,TGTGCCAGCCGGGGGGGACCCTACGAGCAGTACTTC,many,TRBD2,TRBV12-3/TRBV12-4,TRBJ2-7
CSAIRRAGLETQYF,TGCAGTGCCATCCGGAGGGCGGGGTTGGAGACCCAGTACTTC,-,-,TRBV20-1,TRBJ2-5
CASSLQDPSNQPQHF,TGCGCCAGCAGCTTGCAGGACCCTAGCAATCAGCCCCAGCATTTT,many,-,TRBV5-1,TRBJ1-5
CASSPTGFDNEQFF,TGTGCCAGCAGCCCGACAGGGTTCGACAATGAGCAGTTCTTC,few,TRBD1,TRBV12-3/TRBV12-4,TRBJ2-1
CAISTGTSNQPQHF,TGTGCCATCAGCACCGGGACAAGCAATCAGCCCCAGCATTTT,few,-,TRBV10-3,TRBJ1-5
CSARGGATDTQYF,TGCAGTGCTAGAGGGGGGGCCACAGATACGCAGTATTTT,many,-,TRBV20-1,TRBJ2-3
CASKIAGNEQYF,TGTGCCAGCAAGATAGCGGGGAACGAGCAGTACTTC,many,TRBD2,TRBV6-5,TRBJ2-7
CASSSWTSGGEETQYF,TGTGCCAGCTCATCATGGACTAGCGGGGGGGAAGAGACCCAGTACTTC,many,TRBD2,TRBV18,TRBJ2-5
CASRAGGSYNEQFF,TGTGCCAGCAGAGCGGGGGGAAGCTACAATGAGCAGTTCTTC,many,TRBD2,TRBV7-8,TRBJ2-1
CSARDWTGGSYNSPLHF,TGCAGTGCTAGAGATTGGACAGGGGGCTCCTATAATTCACCCCTCCACTTT,-,TRBD1,TRBV20-1,TRBJ1-6
CAWSPGYSGANVLTF,TGTGCCTGGAGTCCGGGTTACTCTGGGGCCAACGTCCTGACTTTC,many,-,TRBV30,TRBJ2-6
CASGGDRASYGYTF,TGTGCCAGCGGAGGGGACAGGGCTAGCTATGGCTACACCTTC,few,TRBD1,TRBV6-1,TRBJ1-2
CASSLAGVSYEQYF,TGCGCCAGCAGCTTGGCCGGGGTCTCCTACGAGCAGTACTTC,many,-,TRBV5-1,TRBJ2-7
CSASWWGLAGALQETQYF,TGCAGTGCTAGTTGGTGGGGACTAGCGGGGGCCCTCCAAGAGACCCAGTACTTC,few,TRBD2,TRBV20-1,TRBJ2-5
CASSQGVSYNEQFF,TGCGCCAGCAGCCAAGGTGTCTCCTACAATGAGCAGTTCTTC,many,-,TRBV4-1,TRBJ2-1
CSARDLVRMNTEAFF,TGCAGTGCTAGAGATTTAGTGCGGATGAACACTGAAGCTTTCTTT,many,-,TRBV20-1,TRBJ1-1